Each of the 3 T cell receptor beta chains below was sequenced from the same sample in a study of OX40 agonist ivuxolimab in advanced cancers. Libraries were prepared by immunoSEQ multiplex PCR; TCRdb keeps only in-frame clonotypes and omits some of them. This table holds around 90,000 clones, about 90% found once. Sequencing used CD4+ or CD8+ T cells sorted from blood, obtained in a trial of the OX40 agonist ivuxolimab. The source is an adult with an advanced solid tumor such as melanoma, head and neck, liver or kidney cancer.

V is TRBV6-6 and J is TRBJ2-5; 9 bases are a match to TRBD2. V gave up 4 bases and J gave up 4 bases; unmatched junction bases: 7. The germline CDR1 and CDR2 sequences are MNHNY and SVGAGI (reference sequence). This CDR3 has 15 residues. DNA of the CDR3: TGTGCCAGCAGTTTTTTAGCGGGAGAGGGAGAGACCCAGTACTTC. As protein: CASSFLAGEGETQYF.

This chain joins TRBV6-7 and TRBJ2-1, with 11 bases identical to TRBD2. TRBV6-7 counts as an open reading frame of uncertain function. With V trimmed by 2 bases and J by 4 bases, 4 bases remained unmatched. The CDR3 runs to 16 residues. Here the CDR3 reads CASSYPGTSGYNEQFF. CDR3 in DNA: TGTGCCAGCAGTTACCCCGGGACTAGCGGTTACAATGAGCAGTTCTTC.

This sequence joins TRBV6-5 and TRBJ1-1; D is unresolved. V was shortened by 0 bases and J by 7 bases, with 6 bases between the two germline ends. Germline CDR1 and CDR2: MNHEY and SVGAGI. This CDR3 is built from 12 residues. The DNA for the CDR3 is TGTGCCAGCAGTTACTCCCTTGGTGAAGCTTTCTTT. Its translation: CASSYSLGEAFF.